Shown below are 11 T cell receptor beta chains from a single sample sequenced in a study of CD8 T cells in ankylosing spondylitis. Regarding the study as a whole: Apparently characteristic of ankylosing spondylitis blood was a TCR beta motif (about 8 highly homologous variants).

Via MiXCR, TCRdb re-called the 5' RACE reads, giving one row per CDR3 protein. The table records a few hundred thousand distinct CDR3 sequences, just under 7.5% of them present only once. These TCRs are of unknown antigen specificity. Specimen: blood, either unsorted or a sorted T cell fraction (not recorded which). The receptors were sampled from a male donor with ankylosing spondylitis.

This clonotype was seen at least ten times. The chain has TRBV4-1 and TRBJ2-7; 7 bases line up with TRBD1. V shed 3 bases and J 6 bases; nucleotides not matched to a gene: 8. The CDR3 extends over 14 amino acids. The germline CDR1 and CDR2 sequences are MGHRA and YSYEKL. The DNA for the CDR3 is TGCGCCAGCAGCCACCGGGACAGCCCGGTCGAGCAGTACTTC. This gives the protein CASSHRDSPVEQYF.

In this sample, this clonotype turned up many times. V usage is TRBV18 and J usage is TRBJ2-5; no firm D call. This CDR3 region has 13 residues. Germline CDR1 and CDR2: KGHSH and LQKENI. V dropped 0 bases and J dropped 0 bases, with 2 bases sitting between them. The CDR3 loop is CASSPPYQETQYF. Here the CDR3 DNA reads TGTGCCAGCTCACCACCGTACCAAGAGACCCAGTACTTC. The full variable domain, with the rest looked up from reference TRBV18 and TRBJ2-5, is NAGVMQNPRHLVRRRGQEARLRCSPMKGHSHVYWYRQLPEEGLKFMVYLQKENIIDESGMPKERFSAEFPKEGPSILRIQQVVRGDSAAYFCASSPPYQETQYFGPGTRLLVL.

This clonotype was observed many times. The chain couples TRBV20-1 to TRBJ2-1; 11 nucleotides match TRBD2. There are 16 residues in the CDR3. Germline V CDR1 and CDR2: DFQATT, SNEGSKA (reference sequence). J gave up 0 bases and V 5 bases, and 6 bases lay outside the gene matches. The CDR3 spells CSARTSGRSSYNEQFF. The CDR3 DNA reads as TGCAGTGCTCGGACTAGCGGGCGGAGCTCCTACAATGAGCAGTTCTTC.

This clonotype has a count of ten or more. The V and J genes are TRBV12-3 or TRBV12-4 and TRBJ2-3; maybe TRBD1 (6 bases). Trimming removed 7 bases at V and 1 base at J, with 15 bases between. CDR3 length: 15 residues. This CDR3 is CASTDPGHGTDTQYF. The CDR3 nucleotides read TGTGCCAGCACAGATCCGGGACACGGCACAGATACGCAGTATTTT.

This clonotype has only a few counts. The chain has TRBV6-5 and TRBJ2-3; no firm D call. CDR1 MNHEY and CDR2 SVGAGI come from the germline V gene. The length of the CDR3 is 17 residues. V dropped 0 bases and J dropped 0 bases, with 13 bases sitting between them. As DNA, the CDR3 is TGTGCCAGCAGTTACTCGCAGGCAGGCATAAGCACAGATACGCAGTATTTT. Translation gives CASSYSQAGISTDTQYF.

This clonotype showed up many times. The chain joins TRBV6-5 to TRBJ2-3; D gene unclear. The CDR3 totals 16 residues. V was trimmed by 5 bases and J by 1 base, leaving 16 bases between them. Per the germline V gene, CDR1 is MNHEY and CDR2 is SVGAGI. The DNA for the CDR3 is TGTGCCAGCAGTAACCCCCCCCTCTACGGCACAGATACGCAGTATTTT. Translated: CASSNPPLYGTDTQYF.

This chain connects TRBV11-2 to TRBJ2-1, with no clear D. V shed 0 bases and J shed 0 bases, with 15 bases lying between them. Per germline, CDR1 SGHAT and CDR2 FQNNGV. CDR3 length: 18 residues. This chain's CDR3 is CASSLDMAPPLSYNEQFF. The CDR3 DNA sequence: TGTGCCAGCAGCTTAGATATGGCACCACCCCTCTCCTACAATGAGCAGTTCTTC.

This chain connects TRBV7-9 to TRBJ2-5, with D tentatively TRBD1 (5 bases). V was cut by 1 base and J by 1 base, with 13 bases left in between. The CDR3 spans 16 residues. CDR1 SEHNR and CDR2 FQNEAQ come from the germline V gene (reference sequence). The CDR3 nucleotides are TGTGCCAGCAGCTTAGGAGGTAAAGGGGTCCAAGAGACCCAGTACTTC. It codes for CASSLGGKGVQETQYF.

The count of this clonotype is one. A much larger clone lies one base from this, so it may be a read error. The chain recombines TRBV9 with TRBJ2-3; D is uncertain. Germline V gene data show CDR1 as SGDLS and CDR2 as YYNGEE. The CDR3 has 13 residues. CDR3 bases: TGTGCCAGCAGCGGGGCGCCCACAGATAAGCAGTATTTT. The encoded protein is CASSGAPTDKQYF.

This clonotype was seen more than once but under ten times. V is TRBV4-3 and J is TRBJ2-3; no clear D gene. V was cut by 1 base and J by 6 bases, with 11 bases left in between. Germline CDR1 is LGHNA and CDR2 is YSLEER. The length of the CDR3 is 14 residues. This chain's CDR3 is CASSQGGFDDTQYF. CDR3 in DNA: TGCGCCAGCAGCCAAGGTGGCTTCGATGATACGCAGTATTTT.

This clonotype has a count of ten or more. This sequence joins TRBV11-2 and TRBJ2-7, with D uncertain. V dropped 1 base and J dropped 2 bases, with 9 bases sitting between them. CDR3 length: 14 amino acids. The germline gives CDR1 SGHAT, CDR2 FQNNGV. CDR3 sequence: CASSLGPGPYEQYF. CDR3 sequence (DNA): TGTGCCAGCAGCTTAGGTCCAGGTCCCTACGAGCAGTACTTC. The whole variable domain, remainder taken from reference TRBV11-2 and TRBJ2-7, is EAGVAQSPRYKIIEKRQSVAFWCNPISGHATLYWYQQILGQGPKLLIQFQNNGVVDDSQLPKDRFSAERLKGVDSTLKIQPAKLEDSAVYLCASSLGPGPYEQYFGPGTRLTVT.